This is a list of T cell receptor beta chains from one sample in a study of T cells in Graves' hyperthyroidism and ophthalmopathy. TCRdb re-derived calls from the multiplex PCR reads in MiXCR, one entry per CDR3 protein. The data show over 400,000 distinct CDR3 sequences, roughly 23% seen once. What was sequenced was blood. The origin of the receptors is a woman aged 65 to 85 with Graves' ophthalmopathy. Both conserved end residues are part of each CDR3. The D gene is left open where the match is weak. Size is omitted from some rows. Given values are once, few, many or a class for expanded clones.

>TRBJ1-5|many|TRBV2|NA|15
CASSVILGADQPQHF
TGTGCCAGCAGTGTTATTTTGGGGGCTGATCAGCCCCAGCATTTT
>TRBJ2-2|few|TRBV7-2|TRBD1|14
CASSDRGATGELFF
TGTGCCAGCAGCGACAGGGGTGCCACCGGGGAGCTGTTTTTT
>TRBJ2-5|many|TRBV11-2|NA|15
CATRRGTLYQETQYF
TGTGCCACCCGAAGGGGGACCCTATACCAAGAGACCCAGTACTTC
>TRBJ2-7|many|TRBV7-2|TRBD1|16
CASSSPRDRGPYEQYF
TGTGCCAGCAGCTCCCCCAGGGACAGGGGACCCTACGAGCAGTACTTC
>TRBJ2-1|few|TRBV3-1|TRBD2|15
CASSPRGRVGNEQFF
TGTGCCAGCAGCCCCCGGGGGAGGGTCGGTAATGAGCAGTTCTTC
>TRBJ2-3|NA|TRBV7-2|TRBD1|16
CASSPLGGEGRDTQYF
TGTGCCAGCAGCCCGCTAGGGGGCGAGGGACGAGATACGCAGTATTTT
>TRBJ2-1|few|TRBV3-1|TRBD2|15
CASIGAGGTYNEQFF
TGTGCCAGCATAGGGGCGGGAGGGACCTACAATGAGCAGTTCTTC
>TRBJ2-7|few|TRBV6-2/TRBV6-3|TRBD2|14
CASSYGGGPREQYF
TGTGCCAGCAGTTACGGGGGAGGGCCCCGGGAGCAGTACTTC
>TRBJ2-1|NA|TRBV5-1|TRBD2|14
CASSLVSGVNEQFF
TGCGCCAGCAGCTTGGTAAGCGGGGTCAATGAGCAGTTCTTC
>TRBJ2-3|few|TRBV7-2|TRBD2|16
CASSLVRGLVTDTQYF
TGTGCCAGCAGCTTAGTGAGGGGACTAGTTACAGATACGCAGTATTTT
>TRBJ2-7|NA|TRBV4-1|NA|14
CASSLLVGGYEQYF
TGCGCCAGCAGCCTCCTGGTGGGAGGCTACGAGCAGTACTTC
>TRBJ2-7|few|TRBV12-3/TRBV12-4|TRBD1|15
CASSLRQGAKYEQYF
TGTGCCAGCAGCCTTCGACAGGGGGCAAAATACGAGCAGTACTTC
>TRBJ1-1|NA|TRBV30|NA|14
CAWRARGWNTEAFF
TGTGCCTGGAGGGCTCGGGGGTGGAACACTGAAGCTTTCTTT
>TRBJ2-7|few|TRBV30|NA|14
CAWSGPGWAYEQYF
TGTGCCTGGAGTGGGCCAGGGTGGGCGTACGAGCAGTACTTC
>TRBJ1-5|few|TRBV28|TRBD1|16
CASSLAQGQTNQPQHF
TGTGCCAGCAGTTTGGCTCAGGGACAGACTAATCAGCCCCAGCATTTT
>TRBJ2-1|NA|TRBV6-2/TRBV6-3|TRBD1|12
CASRTAGGHGFF
TGTGCCAGCAGGACGGCAGGGGGCCACGGGTTCTTC
>TRBJ2-3|NA|TRBV15|NA|17
CATSSLPTEGLVDTQYF
TGTGCCACCAGCAGCCTACCGACGGAGGGGTTGGTGGATACGCAGTATTTT
>TRBJ2-7|many|TRBV4-1|TRBD1|15
CASSQEPGGSYEQYF
TGCGCCAGCAGCCAGGAACCAGGGGGAAGCTACGAGCAGTACTTC
>TRBJ1-3|few|TRBV12-3/TRBV12-4|NA|15
CASSPLQGSGNTIYF
TGTGCCAGCAGTCCCCTACAAGGCTCTGGAAACACCATATATTTT
>TRBJ1-2|NA|TRBV20-1|NA|18
CSARDLSGHALSNYGYTF
TGCAGTGCTAGAGATCTTTCGGGACACGCGTTGTCTAACTATGGCTACACCTTC
>TRBJ2-1|few|TRBV24-1|TRBD2|14
CATMGGSQYNEQFF
TGTGCCACCATGGGCGGGAGCCAATACAATGAGCAGTTCTTC
>TRBJ2-7|few|TRBV5-6|TRBD1|16
CASSSTKGQGAGEQYF
TGTGCCAGCAGCTCAACCAAGGGACAGGGGGCAGGCGAGCAGTACTTC
>TRBJ1-2|few|TRBV7-9|TRBD1|16
CASSFPTTGDRYGYTF
TGTGCCAGCAGCTTTCCTACCACAGGGGACCGCTATGGCTACACCTTC
>TRBJ2-1|few|TRBV11-2|NA|14
CASSKPNSYNEQFF
TGTGCCAGCAGTAAGCCGAACTCCTACAATGAGCAGTTCTTC
>TRBJ1-1|many|TRBV6-6|NA|13
CASSYMGGTEAFF
TGTGCCAGCAGTTACATGGGGGGGACTGAAGCTTTCTTT
>TRBJ2-3|few|TRBV6-1|TRBD2|14
CASFSGTYTDTQYF
TGTGCCAGCTTTAGCGGGACTTACACAGATACGCAGTATTTT
>TRBJ2-1|many|TRBV2|NA|14
CASSVDSRYNEQFF
TGTGCCAGCAGTGTCGACAGCAGATACAATGAGCAGTTCTTC
>TRBJ2-1|NA|TRBV25-1|NA|13
CASSQQGFSEQFF
TGTGCCAGCAGTCAGCAGGGGTTCTCTGAGCAGTTCTTC
>TRBJ2-1|NA|TRBV9|TRBD2|18
CASSVAVVAGGVYNEQFF
TGTGCCAGCAGCGTAGCTGTAGTAGCGGGAGGGGTCTACAATGAGCAGTTCTTC
>TRBJ2-6|NA|TRBV6-4|NA|13
CAMRSSGANVLTF
TGTGCCATGCGTAGCTCTGGGGCCAACGTCCTGACTTTC